This T cell receptor (beta chain) comes out of a study of cytomegalovirus exposure and HLA in healthy donors. The study ran its PCR with 60 Vbeta and 13 Jbeta primers. Produced via immunoSEQ multiplex PCR; TCRdb's table is partial and in-frame only. The ten top clones account for about 1.6%, within a sample of 120,000 to 150,000 clones. The CDR3 sequence is 14 residues long. Trimming removed 2 bases at V and 0 bases at J, with 8 bases between. This chain links TRBV5-3 with TRBJ1-1; the D gene is possibly TRBD1 (6 bases). TRBV5-3 falls under the ORF class, with uncertain function. The receptor was derived from a woman aged 50 to 60 in good health and CMV-seronegative. The sample comprised PBMCs. The CDR3 region has the DNA TGTGCCAGAAGCTTCAGGGGAGTGAACACTGAAGCTTTCTTT. This encodes CARSFRGVNTEAFF.